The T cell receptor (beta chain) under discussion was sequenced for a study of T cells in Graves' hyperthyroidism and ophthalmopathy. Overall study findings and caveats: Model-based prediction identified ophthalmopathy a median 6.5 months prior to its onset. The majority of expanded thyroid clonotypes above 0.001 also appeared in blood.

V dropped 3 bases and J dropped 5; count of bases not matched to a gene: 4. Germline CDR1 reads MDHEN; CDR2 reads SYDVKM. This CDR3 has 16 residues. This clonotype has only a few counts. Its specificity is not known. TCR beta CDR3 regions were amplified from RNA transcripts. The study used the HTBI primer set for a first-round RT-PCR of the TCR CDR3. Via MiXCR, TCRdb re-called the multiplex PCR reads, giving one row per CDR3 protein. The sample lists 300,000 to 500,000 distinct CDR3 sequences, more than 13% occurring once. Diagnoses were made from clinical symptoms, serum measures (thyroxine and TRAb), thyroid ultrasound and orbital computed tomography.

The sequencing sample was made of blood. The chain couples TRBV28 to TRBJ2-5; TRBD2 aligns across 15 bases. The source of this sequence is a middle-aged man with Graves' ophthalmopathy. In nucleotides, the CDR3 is TGTGCCAGCAGTTTCCGGACTAGCGGGAGGGGCGAGACCCAGTACTTC. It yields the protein CASSFRTSGRGETQYF.